This T cell receptor (beta chain) was obtained from a study of OX40 agonist ivuxolimab in advanced cancers. Across the study: Anti-PD-1, anti-PD-L1 or anti-CTLA-4 therapy given earlier was allowed, and 40% had some. Study conclusions and caveats: The mean number of expanded clones was higher in CD8+ T cells than in CD4+.

The CDR3 sequence is 14 residues long. With 2 bases removed from V and 8 bases from J, the gap between germline ends came to 16 bases. Germline values: CDR1 SGHNT, CDR2 YYREEE (reference sequence). The data were produced by immunoSEQ multiplex PCR, yet TCRdb's version contains in-frame clones alone and is incomplete. The table includes some 50,000 clones, 75% to 85% detected once. Points on this clone: As yet, its antigen is unknown.

The input for sequencing was CD4+ or CD8+ T cells sorted from blood, taken in a trial of the OX40 agonist ivuxolimab. V gene TRBV5-4 combines with J gene TRBJ1-2; no clear D. This TCR was recovered from an adult with an advanced solid tumor such as melanoma, head and neck, liver or kidney cancer. CDR3 region: CASSFEETSTGYTF. The CDR3 DNA reads as TGTGCCAGCAGCTTCGAAGAAACCTCTACGGGCTACACCTTC.